These 17 T cell receptor beta chains share one sample of origin, sequenced in a study of cytomegalovirus exposure and HLA in healthy donors. The PCR made use of 60 Vbeta and 13 Jbeta primers. Clones were read by immunoSEQ multiplex PCR, and TCRdb kept only the in-frame ones, dropping some. This table holds about 250,000 clones, around two thirds found once. Sample: PBMCs. Every receptor here comes from a female donor in good health and CMV-seronegative.

The V call is TRBV11-3, the J call TRBJ1-2; TRBD1 agrees at 7 bases. With V trimmed by 5 bases and J by 3 bases, 6 bases remained unmatched. CDR3 length: 14 residues. Germline-derived CDR1 and CDR2 are SGHNT and YENEEA. As DNA, the CDR3 is TGTGCCAGCAGCGCCGGACAGGAACACTATGGCTACACCTTC. Translated, it gives CASSAGQEHYGYTF.

In the case of this clone: Other DNA sequences in this sample translate to the same CDR3. The chain links TRBV9 to TRBJ2-1; 8 bases agree with TRBD2. The germline gives CDR1 SGDLS, CDR2 YYNGEE. The junction had 3 bases not matched to a gene; V was cut back by 0 bases and J by 4 bases. The CDR3 totals 15 residues. The CDR3 region is CASSVDSGAYNEQFF. CDR3 nucleotides: TGTGCCAGCAGCGTAGATAGCGGGGCATACAATGAGCAGTTCTTC.

This clone has a handful of counts. The chain couples TRBV27 to TRBJ2-7, with TRBD1 matching 8 bases. The junction had 5 bases not matched to a gene; V was cut back by 5 bases and J by 2 bases. CDR1 and CDR2 (germline): MNHEY, SMNVEV (reference sequence). CDR3 length equals 14 residues. The CDR3 protein is CASSPGQGPYEQYF. In nucleotides, the CDR3 is TGTGCCAGCAGTCCAGGACAGGGACCCTACGAGCAGTACTTC.

The chain carries TRBV6-5 and TRBJ2-7, with 7 bases lining up with TRBD2. The germline V gene has CDR1 MNHEY and CDR2 SVGAGI. The V and J ends lost 2 bases and 5 bases, in that order; junction bases with no gene match: 9. This CDR3 spans 15 amino acids. For the CDR3, the DNA is TGTGCCAGCAGTTACACCCGGACTAGGATCCACGAGCAGTACTTC. Encoded protein: CASSYTRTRIHEQYF.

On this clone itself: Distinct nucleotide sequences in the sample also encode this CDR3. The chain combines TRBV18 with TRBJ1-3; 7 bases fit TRBD1. CDR3 length: 15 residues. Germline CDR1 reads KGHSH; CDR2 reads LQKENI. Trimming removed 6 bases from V and 0 bases from J; junction bases left unmatched: 5. In nucleotides, the CDR3 is TGTGCCAGCTCCCCCCGGGACAGCTCTGGAAACACCATATATTTT. Translation gives CASSPRDSSGNTIYF.

The rearrangement uses TRBV7-3 and TRBJ2-7; 9 bases are a match to TRBD1. Trimming took 4 bases from V and 3 from J; bases not matched to a gene: 4. The germline V gene encodes CDR1 SGHTA and CDR2 FQGTGA. The CDR3 covers 14 residues. CDR3 nucleotides: TGTGCCAGCAGCTCGGGACAGGGTTTCTACGAGCAGTACTTC. As protein: CASSSGQGFYEQYF.

V is TRBV5-8 and J is TRBJ2-7; D unclear. Per the germline V gene, CDR1 is SGHTS and CDR2 is YDEGEE. This CDR3 comprises 14 residues. The V end was cut by 5 bases, the J end by 5 bases, with 17 bases between. Here the CDR3 DNA reads TGTGCCAGCAGACTCTTTCCAGCGTCCCACGAGCAGTACTTC. Translating gives CASRLFPASHEQYF.

The chain couples TRBV4-1 to TRBJ1-1; 7 bases are a match to TRBD1. J lost 4 bases, V lost 3 bases, and 14 bases had no gene match. The germline V gene encodes CDR1 MGHRA and CDR2 YSYEKL. The CDR3 totals 17 residues. This CDR3 reads CASSQQPGQLRGTEAFF. Here the CDR3 DNA reads TGCGCCAGCAGCCAGCAACCGGGACAGCTAAGGGGCACTGAAGCTTTCTTT.

This clone has more than one count but fewer than ten. The junction and the germline gene differ at one end; a read error may be behind it. J is TRBJ1-2 and V is TRBV7-9, with 8 bases identical to TRBD1. Germline CDR1 is SEHNR and CDR2 is FQNEAQ (reference sequence). This CDR3 spans 17 amino acids. CDR3 coding DNA: TGTTCCAGCAGCTTAGTGGACAGGGCTCTCCTTAACTATGGCTACACCTTC. This codes for CSSSLVDRALLNYGYTF.

V and J are TRBV5-1 and TRBJ2-7; D gene uncertain. CDR1 SGHRS and CDR2 YFSETQ come from the germline V gene. Trimming cost V 4 bases and J 0 bases, with 5 bases left between them. There are 12 residues in the CDR3. The CDR3 DNA sequence: TGCGCCAGCAGCGTAAACTCCTACGAGCAGTACTTC. Translating it yields CASSVNSYEQYF.

J is TRBJ1-4 and V is TRBV7-9; D ambiguous. The germline CDR1 and CDR2 sequences are SEHNR and FQNEAQ (reference sequence). The V end lost 5 bases, the J end lost 5 bases, and 9 bases lay between the germline ends. The CDR3 consists of 13 residues. The CDR3 protein is CASSAEGNEKLFF. CDR3 nucleotide sequence: TGTGCCAGCAGCGCAGAGGGAAATGAAAAACTGTTTTTT.

Only a few counts were recorded for this clone. This chain uses TRBV6-5 with TRBJ2-7; no definite D call. CDR1 and CDR2 (germline): MNHEY, SVGAGI. V was cut by 3 bases and J by 4 bases, with 10 bases left in between. The CDR3 extends over 13 amino acids. DNA of the CDR3: TGTGCCAGCAGTTATCATATGAGGTACGAGCAGTACTTC. Its protein product is CASSYHMRYEQYF.

The chain combines TRBV7-9 with TRBJ2-1; D gene unclear. Germline CDR1 is SEHNR and CDR2 is FQNEAQ (reference sequence). The V and J ends lost 6 bases and 0 bases respectively, with 9 bases between them. The length of the CDR3 is 14 residues. The CDR3 nucleotides are TGTGCCAGCAGACCAGAAAGCTCCTACAATGAGCAGTTCTTC. This gives the protein CASRPESSYNEQFF.

The sample holds a few counts of this clone. The chain combines TRBV6-5 with TRBJ2-2, with D possibly being TRBD2 (5 bases). V shed 2 bases and J shed 7 bases, with 5 bases lying between them. The CDR3 spans 12 residues. In germline, CDR1 is MNHEY, CDR2 SVGAGI. The CDR3 DNA sequence: TGTGCCAGCAGTTACGGAGGCGGGGAGCTGTTTTTT. It specifies CASSYGGGELFF.

The count of this clone is one. This chain connects TRBV9 to TRBJ1-5; 8 bases match TRBD1. The J segment lost 3 bases and the V segment lost 4 bases, leaving 9 bases of the junction unmatched. Looked up from germline, CDR1 is SGDLS and CDR2 is YYNGEE. The CDR3 runs to 16 residues. The CDR3 DNA reads as TGTGCCAGCAGCAACCGGACAGGGCTGAACAATCAGCCCCAGCATTTT. This codes for CASSNRTGLNNQPQHF.

Remarks on this clone: Other DNA sequences from this sample encode an identical CDR3 as well. V gene TRBV30 combines with J gene TRBJ2-7; 8 nucleotides agree with TRBD2. This CDR3 comprises 12 residues. The germline V gene encodes CDR1 GTSNPN and CDR2 SVGIG (reference sequence). Losses at the gene ends were 2 bases for V and 9 bases for J; bases not matched to a gene: 6. The CDR3: CAWSSGGPGQYF. The CDR3 bases are TGTGCCTGGAGTTCGGGAGGGCCGGGGCAGTACTTC.

This clone was observed a few times. This chain links TRBV29-1 with TRBJ2-2, with TRBD2 identical over 7 bases. The junction had 9 bases not matched to a gene; V was cut back by 7 bases and J by 4 bases. CDR3 length: 14 amino acids. Germline-derived CDR1 and CDR2 are SQVTM and ANQGSEA. This CDR3 is CSAEGGAGTGELFF. The DNA for the CDR3 is TGCAGCGCCGAGGGAGGGGCCGGCACCGGGGAGCTGTTTTTT.